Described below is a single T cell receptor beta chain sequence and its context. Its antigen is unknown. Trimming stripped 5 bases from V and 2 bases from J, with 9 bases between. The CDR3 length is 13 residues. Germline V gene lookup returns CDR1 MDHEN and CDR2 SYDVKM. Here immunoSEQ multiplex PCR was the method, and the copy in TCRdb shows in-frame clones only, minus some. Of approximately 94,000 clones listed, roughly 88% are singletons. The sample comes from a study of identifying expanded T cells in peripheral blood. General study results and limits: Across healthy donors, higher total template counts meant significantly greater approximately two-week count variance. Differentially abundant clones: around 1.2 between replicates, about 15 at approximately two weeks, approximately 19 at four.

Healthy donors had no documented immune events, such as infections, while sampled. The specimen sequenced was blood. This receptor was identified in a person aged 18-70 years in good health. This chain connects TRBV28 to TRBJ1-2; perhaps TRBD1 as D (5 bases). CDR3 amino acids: CASSTGLNYGYTF. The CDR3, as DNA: TGTGCCAGCAGTACAGGCCTGAACTATGGCTACACCTTC.